This T cell receptor (beta chain) stems from a study of spatial heterogeneity in lung cancer. Regarding time point: sample taken at primary tumor resection. Samples were donated by 72 untreated early-stage non-small cell lung cancer patients. Unsorted whole RNA samples from tumor, nontumor lung or frozen PBMC were sequenced. Findings and limits, study-wide: Ubiquitous expanded tumor TCRs showed up in blood more at resection than follow-up.

Germline CDR1 is MGHRA and CDR2 is YSYEKL. Trimming shortened V by 1 base and J by 1 base, and 8 bases separated the two germline ends. This CDR3 contains 14 residues. Unique molecular identifiers, one per molecule, were present on every TCR cDNA molecule. TCRdb fed the 5' RACE reads into MiXCR, producing one record per CDR3 protein. The sample consists of approximately 44,000 distinct CDR3 sequences, approximately 13% of them appearing once. A word on this clonotype: As yet, its antigen is unknown.

Source: PBMCs, taken at surgery. The receptor was derived from a male donor with early-stage non-small cell lung cancer. The rearrangement links TRBV4-1 to TRBJ2-7; D is unclear. CDR3 sequence reads: CASSQVTTSYEQYF. CDR3 DNA: TGCGCCAGCAGCCAAGTGACAACTTCCTACGAGCAGTACTTC.